At least ten counts were recorded for the clone carrying this T cell receptor (beta chain). This entry belongs to a study of neurological immune-mediated disorders. One entry per CDR3 protein results from TCRdb running MiXCR on the 5' RACE reads. The sample includes 65,000 to 75,000 distinct CDR3 sequences, roughly 4.8% of them seen just once. The starting material, 2 million PBMCs stored at -80 C, gave rise to the unsorted libraries. The V gene lost 6 bases and the J gene lost 1 base, with 8 bases spanning the gap. The CDR3 runs to 13 residues. The V gene's germline CDR1 is SGHTA and CDR2 FQGNSA. The V gene is TRBV7-2, the J gene TRBJ2-3, with a tentative D call TRBD2 (5 bases). The sequenced sample was PBMCs. The receptor was derived from a woman between 65 and 79 years old with multiple sclerosis. The DNA of the CDR3 is TGTGCCAGCAGTTGGCGGGGCACAGATACGCAGTATTTT. This sequence encodes CASSWRGTDTQYF.